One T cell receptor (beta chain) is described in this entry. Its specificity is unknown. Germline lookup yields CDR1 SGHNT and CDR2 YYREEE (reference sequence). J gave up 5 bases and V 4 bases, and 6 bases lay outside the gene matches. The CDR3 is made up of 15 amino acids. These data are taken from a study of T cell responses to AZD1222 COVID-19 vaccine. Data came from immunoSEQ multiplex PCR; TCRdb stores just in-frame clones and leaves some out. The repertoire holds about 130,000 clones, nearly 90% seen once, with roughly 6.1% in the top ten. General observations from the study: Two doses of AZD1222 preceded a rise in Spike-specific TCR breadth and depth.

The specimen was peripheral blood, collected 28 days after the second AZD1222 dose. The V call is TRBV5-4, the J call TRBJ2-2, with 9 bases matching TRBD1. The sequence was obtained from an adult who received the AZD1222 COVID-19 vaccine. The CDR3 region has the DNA TGTGCCAGCAGCATGGACAGGGGAAGGACCGGGGAGCTGTTTTTT. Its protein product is CASSMDRGRTGELFF.